This T cell receptor beta chain came from a study of cytomegalovirus exposure and HLA in healthy donors. Primers: 60 Vbeta forward and 13 Jbeta reverse. Clones were read by immunoSEQ multiplex PCR, and TCRdb kept only the in-frame ones, dropping some. The sample records 45,000 to 75,000 clones, roughly 70% being singletons. The CDR3 is 17 amino acids. With 3 bases clipped from V and 7 bases from J, the junction kept 14 bases outside the gene matches. Germline V CDR1 and CDR2: LNHNV, YYDKDF (reference sequence). The chain joins TRBV15 to TRBJ1-4, with 7 positions matching TRBD1. Material: PBMCs. The clonotype originates from a woman aged 60-75 years in good health and CMV-seropositive. The CDR3 spells CATSSNRAGTAGEKLFF. CDR3 coding DNA: TGTGCCACCAGCAGCAACCGCGCAGGGACAGCCGGTGAAAAACTGTTTTTT.